The 23 T cell receptor beta chains below come from one sample, sequenced in a study of control samples from healthy donors and cancer patients. Sequencing used immunoSEQ multiplex PCR; TCRdb keeps in-frame clones, though not all of them. This sample has 150,000 to 200,000 clones, with around 88% found just once. Sequencing input: blood. The source is a man aged 18-30 years in good health.

The J gene is TRBJ2-3, the V gene TRBV5-4; D gene ambiguous. Germline V gene data show CDR1 as SGHNT and CDR2 as YYREEE (reference sequence). V was cut by 2 bases and J by 2 bases, with 6 bases left in between. The length of the CDR3 is 13 residues. For the CDR3, the DNA is TGTGCCAGCAGCTTTGACTTCACAGATACGCAGTATTTT. This codes for CASSFDFTDTQYF.

V gene TRBV28 combines with J gene TRBJ1-4; 7 positions match TRBD1. J gave up 7 bases and V 4 bases, and 9 bases lay outside the gene matches. Germline loops: CDR1 MDHEN, CDR2 SYDVKM. The CDR3 has 15 residues. Written as DNA, the CDR3 is TGTGCCAGCAGTTCCCCGAGGGGGCTGGGTGAAAAACTGTTTTTT. It codes for CASSSPRGLGEKLFF. The variable domain in full, completed from reference TRBV28 and TRBJ1-4, reads DVKVTQSSRYLVKRTGEKVFLECVQDMDHENMFWYRQDPGLGLRLIYFSYDVKMKEKGDIPEGYSVSREKKERFSLILESASTNQTSMYLCASSSPRGLGEKLFFGSGTQLSVL.

The V gene is TRBV6-5, the J gene TRBJ1-1, with D maybe TRBD1 (5 bases). This CDR3 comprises 14 residues. The germline CDR1 and CDR2 sequences are MNHEY and SVGAGI. V was shortened by 6 bases and J by 3 bases, with 14 bases between the two germline ends. The CDR3 sequence: CASRRGAKDTEAFF. CDR3 bases: TGTGCCAGCAGGAGAGGGGCCAAGGACACTGAAGCTTTCTTT.

This rearrangement joins TRBV28 to TRBJ2-3, with TRBD2 matching over 8 bases. Trimming at V came to 5 bases and at J to 6 bases, leaving 10 bases not matched to a gene. CDR3 size: 15 residues. Per the germline V gene, CDR1 is MDHEN and CDR2 is SYDVKM. Here the CDR3 DNA reads TGTGCCAGCAGTCCACGGGACACGGGGGGGGATACGCAGTATTTT. It codes for CASSPRDTGGDTQYF.

This clone has just one count. The gene calls are TRBV30 and TRBJ2-3; unclear D gene. Germline V CDR1 and CDR2: GTSNPN, SVGIG (reference sequence). The CDR3 loop spans 14 amino acids. In DNA form, the CDR3 reads TGTGCTCGGGCTGAATTCTCCCACACAGATACGCAGTATTTT. It is translated as CARAEFSHTDTQYF.

The chain joins TRBV2 to TRBJ1-6; no definite D call. The CDR3 contains 13 residues. Germline V CDR1 and CDR2: SNHLY, FYNNEI. The germline V and J ends were trimmed by 3 bases and 8 bases, with 8 bases remaining between them. The CDR3 DNA follows: TGTGCCAGCAGTGACAGTAGGTATTCACCCCTCCACTTT. It specifies CASSDSRYSPLHF.

The J gene is TRBJ2-7, the V gene TRBV7-2; D call uncertain. The CDR3 has 13 residues. V lost 1 base to trimming and J lost 2 bases, with 6 bases between them. CDR1 and CDR2 (germline): SGHTA, FQGNSA. The CDR3 region has the DNA TGTGCCAGCAGCTTAGTGGCTACCTACGAGCAGTACTTC. Amino acids: CASSLVATYEQYF.

A word on this clone: The junction does not match germline at one end; this may be a read error. V usage is TRBV20-1 and J usage is TRBJ2-1, with a tentative D call TRBD1 (6 bases). The CDR3 extends over 11 amino acids. Germline V gene data show CDR1 as DFQATT and CDR2 as SNEGSKA (reference sequence). CDR3 loop: CSAPQGIASIF. DNA of the CDR3: TGCAGTGCTCCACAGGGTATTGCGTCGATCTTC.

The chain joins TRBV5-5 to TRBJ1-1; 9 bases agree with TRBD1. Germline V gene data show CDR1 as SGHKS and CDR2 as YYEKEE (reference sequence). Unmatched junction bases numbered 3, after V lost 2 bases and J lost 1 base. The CDR3 is 15 residues long. CDR3 nucleotide sequence: TGTGCCAGCAGCTTCTACAGGGGGCAGAACACTGAAGCTTTCTTT. Its translation: CASSFYRGQNTEAFF.

This chain links TRBV24-1 with TRBJ2-1; D gene unclear. V dropped 1 base and J dropped 5 bases, with 11 bases sitting between them. This CDR3 region has 15 residues. Germline CDR1 and CDR2: KGHDR and SFDVKD. Here the CDR3 reads CATSDFPGEDNEQFF. The CDR3 coding sequence is TGTGCCACCAGTGATTTTCCAGGAGAGGACAATGAGCAGTTCTTC.

The V gene is TRBV5-3, the J gene TRBJ2-7; 7 bases align to TRBD1. TRBV5-3 is designated an ORF whose function remains uncertain. The V segment lost 4 bases and the J segment 0 bases; nucleotides outside the gene matches: 4. The length of the CDR3 is 14 residues. Here the CDR3 reads CARSLGQDSYEQYF. The CDR3 nucleotides read TGTGCCAGAAGCCTAGGACAGGACTCCTACGAGCAGTACTTC.

The chain links TRBV30 to TRBJ1-5; D is ambiguous. CDR1 is GTSNPN, CDR2 SVGIG, per germline (reference sequence). The ends were cut back, 1 base at V and 0 bases at J, with 4 bases in the middle. The CDR3 sequence is 13 residues long. The CDR3 nucleotides are TGTGCCTGGAGTGCGCTTAGCAATCAGCCCCAGCATTTT. Amino acid sequence: CAWSALSNQPQHF.

The genes are TRBV23-1 and TRBJ2-5; 11 bases are shared with TRBD1. TRBV23-1 is filed as an ORF, its function uncertain. Trimming at V came to 2 bases and at J to 4 bases, leaving 6 bases not matched to a gene. The CDR3 is made up of 16 amino acids. The CDR3 is CASSQSRDRGLETQYF. In DNA, the CDR3 is TGCGCCAGCAGTCAAAGCCGGGACAGGGGGTTAGAGACCCAGTACTTC.

In this sample, this clone turned up once. The chain couples TRBV7-9 to TRBJ2-1; 7 bases map to TRBD1. The CDR3 has 14 amino acids. CDR1 is SEHNR, CDR2 FQNEAQ, per germline (reference sequence). V dropped 5 bases and J dropped 9; count of bases not matched to a gene: 10. CDR3 nucleotides: TGTGCCAGCAGCCGACAGGGCCCATGGGCTGAGCAGTTCTTC. It is translated as CASSRQGPWAEQFF.

The V call is TRBV30, the J call TRBJ1-6; 7 nucleotides align to TRBD1. The germline V gene has CDR1 GTSNPN and CDR2 SVGIG (reference sequence). The CDR3 has 14 residues. V trimming: 8 bases; J trimming: 0 bases; junction bases outside the gene matches: 4. The CDR3 protein is CAMGQSSYNSPLHF. Written as DNA, the CDR3 is TGTGCCATGGGACAGAGCTCCTATAATTCACCCCTCCACTTT. Full variable domain (rest looked up from reference TRBV30 and TRBJ1-6): SQTIHQWPATLVQPVGSPLSLECTVEGTSNPNLYWYRQAAGRGLQLLFYSVGIGQISSEVPQNLSASRPQDRQFILSSKKLLLSDSGFYLCAMGQSSYNSPLHFGNGTRLTVT.

This clone was picked up one time. V usage is TRBV15 and J usage is TRBJ2-3; 10 bases align to TRBD2. This CDR3 has 16 amino acids. Unmatched junction bases numbered 4, after V lost 3 bases and J lost 1 base. Germline V lookup: CDR1 LNHNV, CDR2 YYDKDF (reference sequence). In nucleotides, the CDR3 is TGTGCCACCAGCAGGGAAACTAGCGGGGGCACAGATACGCAGTATTTT. Amino acid sequence: CATSRETSGGTDTQYF.

This chain links TRBV28 with TRBJ1-1; a possible D gene is TRBD1 (5 bases). Germline CDR1 is MDHEN and CDR2 is SYDVKM. CDR3 length equals 13 residues. Trimming removed 6 bases from V and 0 bases from J, with 8 bases in between. DNA of the CDR3: TGTGCCAGCAGGGGGGGTATGAACACTGAAGCTTTCTTT. This sequence encodes CASRGGMNTEAFF.

V and J are TRBV7-8 and TRBJ2-7; D is undetermined. CDR1 and CDR2 from the germline V gene are SGHVS and FQNEAQ. V lost 5 bases to trimming and J lost 2 bases, with 7 bases between them. The CDR3 has 12 amino acids. Here the CDR3 reads CASSQGAYEQYF. Written as DNA, the CDR3 is TGTGCCAGCAGCCAAGGTGCCTACGAGCAGTACTTC.

The chain combines TRBV2 with TRBJ2-2; D is unclear. The CDR3 has 16 residues. Germline V lookup: CDR1 SNHLY, CDR2 FYNNEI. V gave up 5 bases and J gave up 2 bases, with 15 bases separating them. The CDR3 region is CASSSQGSENTGELFF. DNA for the CDR3: TGTGCCAGCAGTTCCCAAGGGTCAGAAAACACCGGGGAGCTGTTTTTT.

This clone was seen a few times. The chain couples TRBV28 to TRBJ2-3; 11 nucleotides line up with TRBD2. With V trimmed by 4 bases and J by 6 bases, 6 bases remained unmatched. From germline, CDR1 is MDHEN and CDR2 SYDVKM. There are 15 residues in the CDR3. The CDR3 loop is CASSSVAGGRDTQYF. CDR3 DNA: TGTGCCAGCAGTTCCGTAGCGGGGGGGAGGGATACGCAGTATTTT.

The chain carries TRBV6-1 and TRBJ2-7; 7 positions match TRBD1. Germline V gene sequence: CDR1 MNHNS, CDR2 SASEGT. The CDR3 covers 16 residues. The V and J ends lost 4 bases and 1 base, in that order; junction bases with no gene match: 10. This CDR3 reads CASSGTGVRGSYEQYF. As DNA, the CDR3 is TGTGCCAGCAGTGGAACAGGGGTAAGGGGGTCCTACGAGCAGTACTTC.

CDR3 protein: CASSKGNNYGYTF. CDR3 in DNA: TGTGCCAGCAGCAAAGGGAATAACTATGGCTACACCTTC. The V gene is TRBV7-9, the J gene TRBJ1-2; D not resolved. The V and J ends lost 5 bases and 1 base respectively, with 8 bases between them. The CDR3 length is 13 residues. Germline V gene sequence: CDR1 SEHNR, CDR2 FQNEAQ (reference sequence).

The V call is TRBV7-9, the J call TRBJ2-1; 8 nucleotides match TRBD2. This CDR3 has 14 amino acids. Germline CDR1 and CDR2: SEHNR and FQNEAQ (reference sequence). J gave up 3 bases and V 8 bases, and 6 bases lay outside the gene matches. This CDR3 reads CASFGLAGYNEQFF. The DNA for the CDR3 is TGTGCCAGCTTTGGACTAGCAGGCTACAATGAGCAGTTCTTC.